A selection of T cell receptor beta chains follows, all from one sample in a study of cytomegalovirus exposure and HLA in healthy donors. Here immunoSEQ multiplex PCR was the method, and the copy in TCRdb shows in-frame clones only, minus some. This sample's table has over 80,000 clones. Specimen: PBMCs. These receptors all stem from a girl aged 5-17 years in good health and CMV-seropositive. The CDR3 runs from the conserved cysteine through the conserved F or W. The order of the fields is V gene, J gene, D gene, CDR3 protein, CDR3 DNA. A D gene is named only where the DNA matches it firmly.

>TRBV29-1|TRBJ1-5|-
CSVEREYSNQPQHF
TGCAGCGTTGAACGGGAATATAGCAATCAGCCCCAGCATTTT
>TRBV9|TRBJ2-2|TRBD1
CASSGQGAGELFF
TGTGCCAGCAGCGGTCAGGGGGCCGGGGAGCTGTTTTTT
>TRBV6-5|TRBJ1-1|-
CASMKGGFAEAFF
TGTGCCAGCATGAAGGGGGGGTTCGCTGAAGCTTTCTTT
>TRBV7-8|TRBJ1-6|TRBD1
CASSLRTGLSPLHF
TGTGCCAGCAGCTTAAGGACAGGGCTGTCACCCCTCCACTTT
>TRBV4-1|TRBJ1-5|-
CASSQGGGPQHF
TGCGCCAGCAGCCAAGGAGGTGGTCCCCAGCATTTT
>TRBV11-2|TRBJ2-7|TRBD1
CASSPGTGVEQYF
TGTGCCAGCAGCCCCGGGACAGGGGTTGAGCAGTACTTC
>TRBV19|TRBJ1-1|-
CASSIGQNTEAFF
TGTGCCAGTAGTATTGGGCAGAACACTGAAGCTTTCTTT
>TRBV13|TRBJ1-3|-
CASSLRQSSGNTIYF
TGTGCCAGCAGCTTACGACAGAGCTCTGGAAACACCATATATTTT
>TRBV19|TRBJ2-1|TRBD2
CASSTASGGGEQFF
TGTGCCAGTAGCACGGCTAGCGGGGGGGGTGAGCAGTTCTTC
>TRBV19|TRBJ1-3|TRBD1
CASSSRRDRGRFGNTIYF
TGTGCCAGTAGTTCTAGACGGGACAGGGGACGTTTTGGAAACACCATATATTTT
>TRBV4-3|TRBJ2-5|TRBD2
CASSQAWGGETQYF
TGCGCCAGCAGCCAAGCATGGGGAGGGGAGACCCAGTACTTC
>TRBV19|TRBJ1-1|TRBD1
CASSITIDRVEDFF
TGTGCCAGTAGTATCACTATTGACAGGGTTGAAGATTTCTTT
>TRBV7-9|TRBJ1-2|-
CASSYREANYGYTF
TGTGCCAGCAGCTACAGGGAAGCTAACTATGGCTACACCTTC
>TRBV5-1|TRBJ2-5|-
CASSSGRQETQYF
TGCGCCAGCAGCTCTGGGAGGCAAGAGACCCAGTACTTC
>TRBV4-1|TRBJ2-1|TRBD1
CASSQVQGQYNEQFF
TGCGCCAGCAGCCAAGTCCAGGGACAGTACAATGAGCAGTTCTTC
>TRBV5-4|TRBJ2-1|TRBD1
CASSPRDRRSYNEQFF
TGTGCCAGCAGCCCAAGGGACAGGCGCTCCTACAATGAGCAGTTCTTC
>TRBV15|TRBJ1-1|-
CATSSPYGNEEAFF
TGTGCCACCAGCAGTCCTTACGGGAACGAGGAAGCTTTCTTT
>TRBV5-5|TRBJ2-7|TRBD1
CASSLGGQGTYEQYF
TGTGCCAGCAGCTTGGGGGGACAGGGGACCTACGAGCAGTACTTC